This T cell receptor beta chain appears in the sequencing data of a study of T cells in Graves' hyperthyroidism and ophthalmopathy (dated by TCRdb to the late 2010s). Regarding the research as a whole: TCR V-J signatures able to tell the groups apart were searched for in a discovery cohort of some 97 patients, of whom more than 40 had Graves' ophthalmopathy and around 56 had stable Graves' hyperthyroidism. The 100 discovery patients were divided at random into training and test sets in a 7:3 ratio. Whether ophthalmopathy could be predicted prospectively was tested in an independent validation cohort made up of roughly 19 hyperthyroidism patients plus 17 patients who later progressed to ophthalmopathy. After blood sampling, hyperthyroidism patients were treated with methimazole at a starting dose of 30 mg daily, and ophthalmopathy patients were treated with high-dose intravenous methylprednisolone. The paper reports TCR Vbeta CDR3 sequencing of more than 120 peripheral blood samples: around 45 ophthalmopathy, approximately 74 hyperthyroidism and approximately 17 progressor patients. In several Graves' hyperthyroidism patients, the study also compared T-cell repertoires from thyroid tissue with T-cell repertoires from blood.

Amplification of TCR beta CDR3 regions was carried out from RNA transcripts. For the first round of RT-PCR on the TCR CDR3, the HTBI primer set was used together with the Qiagen OneStep RT-PCR kit. Libraries were constructed in a second round of multiplex PCR, after which size selection and purification were carried out. The libraries were sequenced on an Illumina HiSeq2000 using paired-end 100 bp reads. In the source study's methods: SOAPnuke was used to process the raw data, with reads discarded if the reads contained adapters or uncalled bases, had a mean Phred below 15, or lacked an exact constant-primer or identifier match. High-quality paired reads were merged using COPE v1.2.5, and each unique nucleotide sequence was defined as a clonotype. MiTCR v1.1 was used to align the clonotypes against IMGT TRBV, TRBD and TRBJ reference segments. Analysis was restricted to V-J combinations with a frequency above 0.0001, which covered roughly 99% of repertoires. The TCS score was defined as the ratio of F50 (clonal expansion) to E x V (chaos), calculated using BLOSUM62-based TCRdist between CDR3 peptides within each V-J. Welch's t-statistics and random forest reduced fewer than 550 V-J features to 10 to 15, which were used in a naive Bayes classifier (R e1071). The Morisita-Horn index was used to measure how similar the thyroid and blood repertoires were. TCRdb passed the public sequencing reads through fastp at Q25 and MiXCR, retaining productive beta sequences. Rows matching on CDR3 protein sequence are summarized as one entry with the most common DNA and genes. None of the V and J calls come from the authors' own analysis; TCRdb made them. This sample is represented by 550,000 to 700,000 distinct CDR3 sequences; about 43% of them were singletons. The ten most abundant clones make up roughly 19% of the sample.

Overall study results and their limits: Ophthalmopathy was separated from stable hyperthyroidism by a 13 V-J signature model, with about 88% sensitivity and just over 81% specificity obtained in cross-validation and 80%/75% obtained in testing. Sample size was not statistically predetermined, and blinding of investigators to group allocation was not performed. Most expanded thyroid clonotypes (frequency above 0.001) were also detected in blood, a finding suggesting that blood repertoires may reflect thyroid immune responses. During validation, the model predicted progression to ophthalmopathy a median of approximately 7 months ahead of onset, with more than 60% sensitivity and about 75% specificity.

As for this clonotype: This clone's antigen is unknown. No base quality information exists; no much larger clone differs at one position.

Patients with uncontrolled infections, other autoimmune diseases, pregnancy or lactation were excluded. Diagnoses relied on clinical symptoms, serum thyroxine and TRAb, thyroid ultrasound and orbital computed tomography. Trizol reagent was used to extract total RNA, and RNA quality was then checked on an Agilent 2100 Bioanalyzer. V is pared back by 7 bases and J by 8 bases, with 11 bases lying between the germline termini. The CDR3 spans 11 residues, from the cysteine through the phenylalanine. Only the CDR3 part of the read is kept: 33 bases, read in frame from the first base. CDR1 is given as LNHDA and CDR2 as SQIVND, both from the germline V gene (reference sequence).

What was sequenced was peripheral blood or thyroid tissue (not recorded which). The rearranged segments are TRBV19 and TRBJ1-2, with the identity of the D gene unclear. This TCR derives from an adult woman with Graves' disease, either hyperthyroidism or ophthalmopathy (not recorded which). The CDR3 protein is CASIPLGGYTF. The sequence in DNA is TGTGCCAGTATCCCCTTGGGAGGCTACACCTTC. The full variable domain, with segments outside the CDR3 supplied by the reference TRBV19 and TRBJ1-2 proteins, appears as DGGITQSPKYLFRKEGQNVTLSCEQNLNHDAMYWYRQDPGQGLRLIYYSQIVNDFQKGDIAEGYSVSREKKESFPLTVTSAQKNPTAFYLCASIPLGGYTFGSGTRLTVV.